The 24 T cell receptor beta chains below were found in one sample sequenced in a study of blood T cell repertoires in COVID-19. The table came from immunoSEQ multiplex PCR; TCRdb's copy has only in-frame clones and leaves some out. The sample includes tens of thousands of clones, roughly 90% seen only once; the top ten take 2.7%. Sequenced sample: peripheral blood. The receptors were gathered from a man aged 50-60 years with COVID-19, enrolled during active disease.

CDR3 residues: CASGRTTYEQYF. CDR3 nucleotide sequence: TGTGCCAGCGGGCGCACGACCTACGAGCAGTACTTC. This rearrangement joins TRBV3-1 (or the pseudogene TRBV3-2) to TRBJ2-7, with D unresolved. The CDR3 loop spans 12 amino acids. Germline V CDR1 and CDR2: LGHDT, YNNKEL (reference sequence). V lost 8 bases and J lost 2, with 10 bases in between.

The V and J genes are TRBV11-3 and TRBJ2-3; 12 bases fit TRBD2. CDR3 size: 15 residues. Germline CDR1 and CDR2: SGHNT and YENEEA. Losses at the gene ends were 5 bases for V and 4 bases for J; bases not matched to a gene: 4. The CDR3 sequence: CASSRTSGAPDTQYF. DNA for the CDR3: TGTGCCAGCAGCCGGACTAGCGGGGCCCCAGATACGCAGTATTTT.

This clone was observed once. The chain recombines TRBV10-3 with TRBJ1-5; tentative D call: TRBD1 (5 bases). V gave up 10 bases and J gave up 5 bases, with 15 bases separating them. The CDR3 is 13 amino acids. Germline CDR1 reads ENHRY; CDR2 reads SYGVKD. The CDR3 nucleotides read TGTGCCACCTCCCTTCAGGGCGATCAGCCCCAGCATTTT. Protein: CATSLQGDQPQHF.

This clone was seen only once. The junction does not match germline at one end; this may be a read error. The rearrangement joins TRBV10-1 to TRBJ2-3; TRBD2 aligns across 11 bases. Germline V gene data show CDR1 as WNHNN and CDR2 as SYGVQD (reference sequence). This CDR3 is 14 amino acids long. CDR3 region: CARGLAGGTDTQYF. The CDR3 nucleotides are TGCGCCAGGGGTCTAGCGGGGGGCACCGATACGCAGTATTTT.

This chain connects TRBV30 to TRBJ2-4; 7 bases agree with TRBD1. The CDR3 covers 14 residues. CDR1 and CDR2 from the germline V gene are GTSNPN and SVGIG (reference sequence). Trimming took 5 bases from V and 0 from J; bases not matched to a gene: 4. CDR3 sequence (DNA): TGTGCCTGGTCGACAGGGTTAGCCAAAAACATTCAGTACTTC. Its protein product is CAWSTGLAKNIQYF.

The rearrangement links TRBV9 to TRBJ2-1, with 8 bases aligning to TRBD2. The V and J ends lost 0 bases and 10 bases, in that order; junction bases with no gene match: 3. The CDR3 runs to 13 residues. Germline CDR1 SGDLS, CDR2 YYNGEE. The CDR3 coding sequence is TGTGCCAGCAGCGTAGATGTAGCGGGGGAGCAGTTCTTC. It codes for CASSVDVAGEQFF. Based on the CDR3 plus reference TRBV9 and TRBJ2-1, the full variable domain is DSGVTQTPKHLITATGQRVTLRCSPRSGDLSVYWYQQSLDQGLQFLIQYYNGEERAKGNILERFSAQQFPDLHSELNLSSLELGDSALYFCASSVDVAGEQFFGPGTRLTVL.

The chain employs TRBV18 and TRBJ2-3, with 10 bases aligning to TRBD2. Germline V gene sequence: CDR1 KGHSH, CDR2 LQKENI. The V gene end was trimmed by 2 bases and the J gene end by 1 base; junction bases not matched to a gene: 3. This CDR3 is built from 16 residues. The CDR3 spells CASSPRTSGGTDTQYF. CDR3 DNA sequence: TGTGCCAGCTCACCAAGGACTAGCGGAGGCACAGATACGCAGTATTTT.

This sequence joins TRBV20-1 and TRBJ2-5; tentative D call: TRBD2 (5 bases). The CDR3 runs to 10 residues. Germline lookup yields CDR1 DFQATT and CDR2 SNEGSKA (reference sequence). CDR3 bases: TGCAGCGCCTTAGCGGAGACCCAGTACTTC. Encoded protein: CSALAETQYF.

This sequence joins TRBV5-5 and TRBJ1-4, with 8 bases that match TRBD1. The junction had 11 bases not matched to a gene; V was cut back by 5 bases and J by 8 bases. The CDR3 contains 15 residues. Germline V lookup: CDR1 SGHKS, CDR2 YYEKEE (reference sequence). CDR3 bases: TGTGCCAGCAGACTCGGAGGACAGGGAAGCGAAAAACTGTTTTTT. Translated, it gives CASRLGGQGSEKLFF.

A note on this clone: Other DNA sequences in the same sample also yield this CDR3. The CDR3 DNA sequence: TGTGCCAGCAGTTTCGACAGGAACACTGAAGCTTTCTTT. It translates to CASSFDRNTEAFF. This chain links TRBV12-3 or TRBV12-4 with TRBJ1-1; a possible D gene is TRBD1 (5 bases). The length of the CDR3 is 13 residues. V was clipped by 3 bases and J by 1 base, with 6 bases between them.

The V gene is TRBV9, the J gene TRBJ1-2; D unresolved. The CDR3 covers 14 residues. With 2 bases removed from V and 8 bases from J, the gap between germline ends came to 16 bases. The germline V gene encodes CDR1 SGDLS and CDR2 YYNGEE. CDR3 bases: TGTGCCAGCAGCGTCGGGATAAGGGCGAAAGGCTACACCTTC. Its protein product is CASSVGIRAKGYTF. Full variable domain (missing parts from reference TRBV9 and TRBJ1-2): DSGVTQTPKHLITATGQRVTLRCSPRSGDLSVYWYQQSLDQGLQFLIQYYNGEERAKGNILERFSAQQFPDLHSELNLSSLELGDSALYFCASSVGIRAKGYTFGSGTRLTVV.

The chain has TRBV5-6 and TRBJ2-1; TRBD2 might be the D (5 bases). V lost 4 bases, J lost 7 bases, and 18 bases lay in between. Germline V gene sequence: CDR1 SGHDT, CDR2 YYEEEE. The CDR3 has 15 amino acids. The CDR3 is CASSTLRGFYNEQFF. DNA of the CDR3: TGTGCCAGCAGCACCCTACGAGGGTTTTATAATGAGCAGTTCTTC.

On this clone: Compared with germline, one end of the junction differs, possibly owing to a read error. The chain links TRBV7-7 to TRBJ1-5; D call uncertain. Germline values: CDR1 SSHAT, CDR2 FNYEAQ (reference sequence). The CDR3 covers 13 residues. CDR3: CASSLTTNQPQHF. The CDR3 DNA sequence: TGTGCTAGCAGCTTGACAACTAATCAGCCCCAGCATTTT.

This chain joins TRBV5-1 and TRBJ2-7, with 14 bases fitting TRBD2. The CDR3 sequence is 14 residues long. Germline CDR1 reads SGHRS; CDR2 reads YFSETQ. The ends lost 3 bases at V and 7 bases at J; junction bases unmatched: 3. CDR3 loop: CASSSRTSGGEQYF. The CDR3 region has the DNA TGCGCCAGCAGCTCTCGGACTAGCGGGGGGGAGCAGTACTTC.

This chain connects TRBV4-3 to TRBJ1-6; D unresolved. The CDR3 covers 18 residues. Between the trimmed V and J ends, which lost 0 bases and 0 bases, there was a span of 12 bases. The V gene's germline CDR1 is LGHNA and CDR2 YSLEER. The CDR3 here is CASSQDLWRSSYNSPLHF. The CDR3, as DNA: TGCGCCAGCAGCCAAGATCTTTGGCGGAGCTCCTATAATTCACCCCTCCACTTT.

The chain is built from TRBV19 and TRBJ1-5; D ambiguous. V shed 2 bases and J shed 7 bases, with 9 bases lying between them. Germline V gene data show CDR1 as LNHDA and CDR2 as SQIVND (reference sequence). The CDR3 covers 13 residues. The CDR3 DNA is TGTGCCAGTAGTATATTCGGTGAACAGCCCCAGCATTTT. It codes for CASSIFGEQPQHF.

This rearrangement joins TRBV10-3 to TRBJ1-1; possibly TRBD1 for D (6 bases). V lost 9 bases and J 2 bases, leaving 13 bases between the germline ends. This CDR3 is 13 amino acids long. In germline, CDR1 is ENHRY, CDR2 SYGVKD. CDR3 in DNA: TGTGCCATTTTGGACAGATTAAACACTGAAGCTTTCTTT. Its protein is CAILDRLNTEAFF.

The chain is built from TRBV7-9 and TRBJ2-2, with 11 bases fitting TRBD2. Trimming took 5 bases from V and 4 from J; bases not matched to a gene: 3. Germline V gene lookup returns CDR1 SEHNR and CDR2 FQNEAQ (reference sequence). The CDR3 extends over 15 amino acids. CDR3 sequence: CASSAGLAGTGELFF. The CDR3 DNA reads as TGTGCCAGCAGCGCCGGACTAGCGGGCACCGGGGAGCTGTTTTTT.

The V and J genes are TRBV18 and TRBJ2-3, with D perhaps TRBD2 (6 bases). CDR3 length: 13 residues. V lost 2 bases and J lost 3, with 6 bases in between. Germline V lookup: CDR1 KGHSH, CDR2 LQKENI. The CDR3 region is CASSPGGTDTQYF. DNA of the CDR3: TGTGCCAGCTCACCAGGGGGGACAGATACGCAGTATTTT.

V usage is TRBV6-5 and J usage is TRBJ1-2, with TRBD1 as a possible D gene (5 bases). Germline values: CDR1 MNHEY, CDR2 SVGAGI. V lost 5 bases and J lost 5, with 15 bases in between. This CDR3 has 14 amino acids. The CDR3 here is CASSTRTGEYGYTF. CDR3 coding DNA: TGTGCCAGCAGTACACGAACAGGCGAATATGGCTACACCTTC.

This clone has a single count. This chain links TRBV18 with TRBJ2-3, with 11 bases identical to TRBD2. Germline V gene lookup returns CDR1 KGHSH and CDR2 LQKENI. Trimming cost V 2 bases and J 0 bases; bases outside gene matches: 7. The CDR3 runs 18 residues. The DNA of the CDR3 is TGTGCCAGCTCACCATTTCCTAGCGGGGGGCTAAGCACAGATACGCAGTATTTT. It translates to CASSPFPSGGLSTDTQYF.

J is TRBJ2-1 and V is TRBV3-1 (or the pseudogene TRBV3-2); TRBD2 agrees at 9 bases. The CDR3 has 15 residues. Looked up from germline, CDR1 is LGHDT and CDR2 is YNNKEL (reference sequence). The trim removed 0 bases at V and 10 bases at J, leaving 7 bases unmatched. CDR3 loop: CASSQDRGGALEQFF. DNA of the CDR3: TGTGCCAGCAGCCAAGATCGCGGGGGGGCATTAGAGCAGTTCTTC.

The gene calls are TRBV6-5 and TRBJ2-7; 9 nucleotides line up with TRBD1. V was pared by 8 bases and J by 2 bases, with 10 bases of the junction left unmatched. The CDR3 spans 15 residues. The germline gives CDR1 MNHEY, CDR2 SVGAGI. The CDR3 loop is CASRVSGTGTYEQYF. The CDR3 DNA reads TGTGCCAGCCGCGTTTCCGGGACAGGGACCTACGAGCAGTACTTC.

The chain joins TRBV3-1 (or the pseudogene TRBV3-2) to TRBJ1-1; 7 bases match TRBD1. V was clipped by 1 base and J by 1 base; unmatched bases: 9. In germline, CDR1 is LGHDT, CDR2 YNNKEL (reference sequence). This CDR3 comprises 17 residues. CDR3 bases: TGTGCCAGCAGCCAAGGAGGGGGCCGATCCCAGAACACTGAAGCTTTCTTT. It encodes CASSQGGGRSQNTEAFF.